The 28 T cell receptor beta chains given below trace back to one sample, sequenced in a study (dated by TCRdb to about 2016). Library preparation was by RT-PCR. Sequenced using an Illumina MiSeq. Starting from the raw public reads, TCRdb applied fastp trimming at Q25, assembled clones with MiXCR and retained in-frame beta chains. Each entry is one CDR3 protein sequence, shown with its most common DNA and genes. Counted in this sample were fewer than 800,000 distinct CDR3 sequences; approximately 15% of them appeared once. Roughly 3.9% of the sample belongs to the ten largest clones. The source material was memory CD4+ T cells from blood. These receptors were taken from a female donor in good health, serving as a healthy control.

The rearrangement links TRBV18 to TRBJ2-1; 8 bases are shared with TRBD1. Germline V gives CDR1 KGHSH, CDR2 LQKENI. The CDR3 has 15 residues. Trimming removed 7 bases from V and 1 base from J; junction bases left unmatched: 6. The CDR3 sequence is CASCTGQDSYNEQFF. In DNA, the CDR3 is TGTGCCAGCTGCACGGGACAGGATTCCTACAATGAGCAGTTCTTC.

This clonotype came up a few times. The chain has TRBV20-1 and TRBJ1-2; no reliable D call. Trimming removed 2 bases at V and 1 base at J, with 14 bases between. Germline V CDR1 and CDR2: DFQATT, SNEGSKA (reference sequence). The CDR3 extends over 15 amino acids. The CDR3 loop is CSARNSQNYNYGYTF. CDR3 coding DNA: TGCAGTGCTAGAAACTCCCAGAATTATAACTATGGCTACACCTTC.

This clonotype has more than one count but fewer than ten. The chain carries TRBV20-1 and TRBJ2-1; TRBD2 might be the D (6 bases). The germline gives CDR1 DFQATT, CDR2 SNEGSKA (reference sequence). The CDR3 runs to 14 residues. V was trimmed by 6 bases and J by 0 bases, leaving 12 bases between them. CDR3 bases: TGCAGTGCCCCGGGGGTCTTCTCCTACAATGAGCAGTTCTTC. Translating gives CSAPGVFSYNEQFF.

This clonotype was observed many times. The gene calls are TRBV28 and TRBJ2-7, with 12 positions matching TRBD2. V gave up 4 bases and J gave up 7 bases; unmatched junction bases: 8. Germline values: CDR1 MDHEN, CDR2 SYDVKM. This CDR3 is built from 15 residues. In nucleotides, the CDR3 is TGTGCCAGCAGTTCCGGACTAGCGGGATTACCTGAGCAGTACTTC. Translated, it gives CASSSGLAGLPEQYF.

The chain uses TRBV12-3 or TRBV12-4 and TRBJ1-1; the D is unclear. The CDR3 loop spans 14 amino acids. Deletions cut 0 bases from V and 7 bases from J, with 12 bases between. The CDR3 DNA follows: TGTGCCAGCAGTTTAGCGCCCGGCCAGGTTGAAGCTTTCTTT. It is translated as CASSLAPGQVEAFF.

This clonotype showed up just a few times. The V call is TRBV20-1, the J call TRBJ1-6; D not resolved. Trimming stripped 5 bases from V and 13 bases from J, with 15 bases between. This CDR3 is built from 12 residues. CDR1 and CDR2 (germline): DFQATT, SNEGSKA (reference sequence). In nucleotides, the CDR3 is TGCAGTGCTCGCCCCATACTTAATCCCCTCCACTTT. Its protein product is CSARPILNPLHF.

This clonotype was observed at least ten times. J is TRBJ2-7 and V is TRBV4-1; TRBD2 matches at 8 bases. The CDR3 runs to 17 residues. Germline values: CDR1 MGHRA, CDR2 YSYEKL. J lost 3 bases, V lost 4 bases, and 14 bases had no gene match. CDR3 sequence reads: CASSLNLPTSDYYEQYF. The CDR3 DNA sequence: TGCGCCAGCAGCCTCAATCTCCCGACTAGCGATTACTACGAGCAGTACTTC.

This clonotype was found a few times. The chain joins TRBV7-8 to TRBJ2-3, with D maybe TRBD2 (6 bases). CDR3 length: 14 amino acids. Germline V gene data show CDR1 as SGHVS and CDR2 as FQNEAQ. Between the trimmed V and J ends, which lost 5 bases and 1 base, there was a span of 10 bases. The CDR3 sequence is CASSAGPGTDTQYF. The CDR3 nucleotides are TGTGCCAGCAGCGCGGGACCCGGCACAGATACGCAGTATTTT.

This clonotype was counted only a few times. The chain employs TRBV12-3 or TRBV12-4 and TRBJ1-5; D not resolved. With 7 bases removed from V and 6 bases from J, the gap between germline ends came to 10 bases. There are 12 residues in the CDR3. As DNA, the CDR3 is TGTGCCAGCACCAACGGCGGTCAGCCCCAGCATTTT. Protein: CASTNGGQPQHF.

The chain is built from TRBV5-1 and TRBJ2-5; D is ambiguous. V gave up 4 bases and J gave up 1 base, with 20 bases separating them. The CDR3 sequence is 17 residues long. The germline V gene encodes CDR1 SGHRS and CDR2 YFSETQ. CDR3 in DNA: TGCGCCAGCAGCCCGCTTCTGGCAGGCACCTTCCAAGAGACCCAGTACTTC. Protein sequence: CASSPLLAGTFQETQYF.

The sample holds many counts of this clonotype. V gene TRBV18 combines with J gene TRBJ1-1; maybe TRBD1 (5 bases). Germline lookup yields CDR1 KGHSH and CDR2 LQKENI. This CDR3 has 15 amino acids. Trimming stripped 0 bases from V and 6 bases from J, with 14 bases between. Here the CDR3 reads CASSPPGGNSAEAFF. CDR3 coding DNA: TGTGCCAGCTCACCACCGGGGGGAAATAGTGCTGAAGCTTTCTTT.

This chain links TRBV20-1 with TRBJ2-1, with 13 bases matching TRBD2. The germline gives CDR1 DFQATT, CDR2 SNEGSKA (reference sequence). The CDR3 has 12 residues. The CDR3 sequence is CGGLAGVNEQFF. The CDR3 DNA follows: TGCGGAGGACTAGCGGGAGTTAATGAGCAGTTCTTC.

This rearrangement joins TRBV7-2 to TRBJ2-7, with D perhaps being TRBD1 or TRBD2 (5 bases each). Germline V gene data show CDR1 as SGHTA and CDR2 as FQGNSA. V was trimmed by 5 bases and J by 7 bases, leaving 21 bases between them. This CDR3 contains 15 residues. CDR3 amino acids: CASSPHPRGLGEQYF. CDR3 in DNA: TGTGCCAGCAGCCCGCATCCTCGGGGCCTGGGTGAGCAGTACTTC.

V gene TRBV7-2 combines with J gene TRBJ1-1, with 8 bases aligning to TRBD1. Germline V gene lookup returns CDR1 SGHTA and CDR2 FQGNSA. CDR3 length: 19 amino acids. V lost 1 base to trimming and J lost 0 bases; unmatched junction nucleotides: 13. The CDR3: CASSLGGLTGVKMNTEAFF. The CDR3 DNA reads TGTGCCAGCAGCTTAGGTGGGCTGACAGGGGTAAAAATGAACACTGAAGCTTTCTTT.

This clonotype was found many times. The CDR3 region has the DNA TGCGCCAGCAGCCCCGCAGGGAACTACGAGCAGTACTTC. Its protein product is CASSPAGNYEQYF. V usage is TRBV5-1 and J usage is TRBJ2-7; possible D gene TRBD1, 5 bases. The length of the CDR3 is 13 residues. Trimming stripped 4 bases from V and 3 bases from J, with 11 bases between. The germline V gene has CDR1 SGHRS and CDR2 YFSETQ.

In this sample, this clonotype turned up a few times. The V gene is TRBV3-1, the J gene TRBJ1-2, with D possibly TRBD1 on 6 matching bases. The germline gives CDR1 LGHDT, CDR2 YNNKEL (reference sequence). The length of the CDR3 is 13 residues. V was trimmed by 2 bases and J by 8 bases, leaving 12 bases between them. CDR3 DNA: TGTGCCAGCAGCCAACGAGGGGGGCGAGGCTACACCTTC. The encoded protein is CASSQRGGRGYTF.

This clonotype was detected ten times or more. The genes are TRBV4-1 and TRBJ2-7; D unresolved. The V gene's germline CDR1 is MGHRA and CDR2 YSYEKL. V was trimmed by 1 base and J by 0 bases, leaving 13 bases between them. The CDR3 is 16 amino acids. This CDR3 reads CASSQGSRATSYEQYF. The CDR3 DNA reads TGCGCCAGCAGCCAAGGGAGCCGAGCTACCTCCTACGAGCAGTACTTC.

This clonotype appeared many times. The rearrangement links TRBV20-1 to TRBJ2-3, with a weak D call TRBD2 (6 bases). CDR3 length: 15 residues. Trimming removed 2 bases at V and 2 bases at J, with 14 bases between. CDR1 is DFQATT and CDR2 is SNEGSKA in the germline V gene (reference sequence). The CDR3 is CSARPLSGDTDTQYF. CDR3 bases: TGCAGTGCTAGACCTCTTAGCGGTGACACAGATACGCAGTATTTT.

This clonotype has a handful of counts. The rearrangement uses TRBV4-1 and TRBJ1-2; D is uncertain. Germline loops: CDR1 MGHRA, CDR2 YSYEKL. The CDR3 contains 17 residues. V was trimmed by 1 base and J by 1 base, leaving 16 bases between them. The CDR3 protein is CASSQGPPRAFNYGYTF. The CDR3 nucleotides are TGCGCCAGCAGCCAAGGCCCACCGAGGGCATTTAACTATGGCTACACCTTC.

CDR3 sequence reads: CATSTHRGTGEGGYTF. CDR3 sequence (DNA): TGTGCCACCAGCACACACAGGGGGACAGGGGAAGGTGGCTACACCTTC. This chain links TRBV15 with TRBJ1-2, with 10 bases identical to TRBD1. The CDR3 runs 16 residues. The ends lost 4 bases at V and 7 bases at J; junction bases unmatched: 12. Germline V gene lookup returns CDR1 LNHNV and CDR2 YYDKDF (reference sequence).

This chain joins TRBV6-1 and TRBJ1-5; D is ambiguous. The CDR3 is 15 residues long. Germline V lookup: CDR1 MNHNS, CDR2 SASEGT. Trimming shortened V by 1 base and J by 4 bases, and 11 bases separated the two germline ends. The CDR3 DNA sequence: TGTGCCAGCAGTGAAGGAACGGCATTTAATCAGCCCCAGCATTTT. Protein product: CASSEGTAFNQPQHF.

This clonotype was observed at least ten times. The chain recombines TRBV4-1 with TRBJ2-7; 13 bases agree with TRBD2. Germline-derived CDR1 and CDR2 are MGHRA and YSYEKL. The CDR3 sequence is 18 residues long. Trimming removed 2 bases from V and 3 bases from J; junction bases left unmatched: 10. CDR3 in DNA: TGCGCCAGCAGCCAACCTCCGGGACTAGCGGGAAGTAGCTACGAGCAGTACTTC. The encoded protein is CASSQPPGLAGSSYEQYF.

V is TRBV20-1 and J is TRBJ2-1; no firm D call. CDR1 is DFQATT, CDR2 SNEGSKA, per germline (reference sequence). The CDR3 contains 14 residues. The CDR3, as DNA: TGCAGGGTGATGCAGCGCCGCTCCTACAATGAGCAGTTCTTC. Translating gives CRVMQRRSYNEQFF.

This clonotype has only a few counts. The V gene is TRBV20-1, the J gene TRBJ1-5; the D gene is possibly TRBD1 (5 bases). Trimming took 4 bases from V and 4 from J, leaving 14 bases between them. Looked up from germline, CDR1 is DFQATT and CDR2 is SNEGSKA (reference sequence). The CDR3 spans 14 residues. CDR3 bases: TGCAGTGCTACGCCGACAGACCCAAATCAGCCCCAGCATTTT. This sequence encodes CSATPTDPNQPQHF.

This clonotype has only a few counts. CDR3 in DNA: TGTGCCAGCAGTTCCGGACAGGTTTCTAACACTGAAGCTTTCTTT. It codes for CASSSGQVSNTEAFF. The chain has TRBV6-2 or TRBV6-3 and TRBJ1-1, with 7 bases lining up with TRBD1. The CDR3 extends over 15 amino acids. Trimming removed 4 bases from V and 2 bases from J; junction bases left unmatched: 7. Germline CDR1 MNHEY, CDR2 SVGEGT.

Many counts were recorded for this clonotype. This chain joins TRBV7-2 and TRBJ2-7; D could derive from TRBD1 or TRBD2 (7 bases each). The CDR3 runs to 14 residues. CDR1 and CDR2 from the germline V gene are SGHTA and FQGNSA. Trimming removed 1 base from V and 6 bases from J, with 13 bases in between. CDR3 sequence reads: CASSLVQRDSEQYF. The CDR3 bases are TGTGCCAGCAGCTTAGTGCAGCGGGACAGCGAGCAGTACTTC.

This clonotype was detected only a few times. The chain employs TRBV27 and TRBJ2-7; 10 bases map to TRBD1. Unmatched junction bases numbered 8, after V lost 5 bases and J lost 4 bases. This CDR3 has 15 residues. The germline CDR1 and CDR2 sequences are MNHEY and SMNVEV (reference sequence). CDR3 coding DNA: TGTGCCAGCAGTATAACCGGGACAGGGGTTTACGAGCAGTACTTC. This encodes CASSITGTGVYEQYF.

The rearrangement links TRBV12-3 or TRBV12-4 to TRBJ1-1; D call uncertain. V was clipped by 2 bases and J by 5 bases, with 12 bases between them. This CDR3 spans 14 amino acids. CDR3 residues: CASSLIGVTTEAFF. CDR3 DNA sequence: TGTGCCAGCAGTTTAATCGGGGTCACTACTGAAGCTTTCTTT.